These 30 T cell receptor beta chains came from one sample sequenced in a study of blood T cell repertoires in COVID-19. Profiling relied on immunoSEQ multiplex PCR, and the TCRdb table lists in-frame clones only, not all of them. The sample carries about 170,000 clones, over 80% recorded once. The sample comprised peripheral blood. The receptors come from a man in his thirties or forties with COVID-19, enrolled during active disease.

This rearrangement joins TRBV4-2 to TRBJ2-6; D not certain. With 0 bases removed from V and 4 bases from J, the gap between germline ends came to 10 bases. Germline V gene data show CDR1 as LGHNA and CDR2 as YNFKEQ. The CDR3 is 16 amino acids. In DNA form, the CDR3 reads TGTGCCAGCAGCCAAGAGACTGGGTCCGGGGCCAACGTCCTGACTTTC. Residues: CASSQETGSGANVLTF.

The chain recombines TRBV5-1 with TRBJ1-1, with TRBD1 matching over 7 bases. The germline CDR1 and CDR2 sequences are SGHRS and YFSETQ. CDR3 length: 14 residues. J was trimmed by 2 bases and V by 4 bases; bases with no gene match: 5. For the CDR3, the DNA is TGCGCCAGCAGCGTGGACAGGCCAAACACTGAAGCTTTCTTT. Protein sequence: CASSVDRPNTEAFF.

J is TRBJ2-3 and V is TRBV4-3; TRBD2 matches at 12 bases. CDR3 length: 16 residues. Germline values: CDR1 LGHNA, CDR2 YSLEER. Unmatched junction bases numbered 4, after V lost 4 bases and J lost 2 bases. CDR3 loop: CASSPGLAGPTDTQYF. CDR3 coding DNA: TGCGCCAGCAGCCCCGGACTAGCGGGGCCCACAGATACGCAGTATTTT.

The chain carries TRBV13 and TRBJ2-3; TRBD1 aligns across 8 bases. After removal of 5 bases from V and 4 bases from J, the junction contained 8 bases not matched to a gene. Germline V gives CDR1 PRHDT, CDR2 FYEKMQ (reference sequence). The CDR3 is made up of 15 amino acids. The chain's CDR3 is CASSPPGTGSDTQYF. CDR3 DNA sequence: TGTGCCAGCAGCCCGCCCGGGACAGGATCAGATACGCAGTATTTT.

The chain recombines TRBV7-2 with TRBJ2-2; 10 nucleotides match TRBD1. The V gene end was trimmed by 4 bases and the J gene end by 5 bases; junction bases not matched to a gene: 7. CDR1 SGHTA and CDR2 FQGNSA come from the germline V gene. The CDR3 is 16 amino acids. The CDR3 is CASSSTGGRLTGELFF. Here the CDR3 DNA reads TGTGCCAGCAGCTCGACAGGGGGCCGGTTGACCGGGGAGCTGTTTTTT.

The chain uses TRBV9 and TRBJ2-5, with TRBD2 matching over 7 bases. The CDR3 is 15 residues long. Trimming cost V 2 bases and J 1 base; bases outside gene matches: 5. Germline V gives CDR1 SGDLS, CDR2 YYNGEE. The CDR3 nucleotides read TGTGCCAGCAGCGTCACCGGGGGGTCCCAAGAGACCCAGTACTTC. Translation gives CASSVTGGSQETQYF.

V is TRBV18 and J is TRBJ1-2; D is perhaps TRBD1 (6 bases). V was trimmed by 0 bases and J by 2 bases, leaving 19 bases between them. CDR1 is KGHSH, CDR2 LQKENI, per germline. The length of the CDR3 is 18 residues. As DNA, the CDR3 is TGTGCCAGCTCACCACCTTTAAATACAGGGAGCGTCAACTATGGCTACACCTTC. Protein: CASSPPLNTGSVNYGYTF. The variable domain in full, with the rest retrieved from reference TRBV18 and TRBJ1-2, is NAGVMQNPRHLVRRRGQEARLRCSPMKGHSHVYWYRQLPEEGLKFMVYLQKENIIDESGMPKERFSAEFPKEGPSILRIQQVVRGDSAAYFCASSPPLNTGSVNYGYTFGSGTRLTVV.

The sample holds one count of this clone. This chain connects TRBV5-5 to TRBJ1-4, with D tentatively TRBD1 (5 bases). V was clipped by 0 bases and J by 5 bases, with 11 bases between them. The CDR3 covers 15 residues. CDR1 SGHKS and CDR2 YYEKEE come from the germline V gene (reference sequence). CDR3: CASSLGQTMNEKLFF. CDR3 DNA sequence: TGTGCCAGCAGCTTGGGACAGACCATGAATGAAAAACTGTTTTTT.

The chain uses TRBV6-2 or TRBV6-3 and TRBJ2-7, with D tentatively TRBD1 (6 bases). V was pared by 1 base and J by 1 base, with 11 bases between. Germline V lookup: CDR1 MNHEY, CDR2 SVGEGT. This CDR3 spans 15 amino acids. CDR3 DNA sequence: TGTGCCAGCAGTTACTACAGGGTCCCATCCTACGAGCAGTACTTC. Translated: CASSYYRVPSYEQYF.

CDR3 sequence reads: CASSQGSYEQYF. In nucleotides, the CDR3 is TGTGCCAGCAGCCAAGGCAGTTACGAGCAGTACTTC. This chain uses TRBV3-1 (or the pseudogene TRBV3-2) with TRBJ2-7; no definite D call. The CDR3 is made up of 12 amino acids. Germline V gives CDR1 LGHDT, CDR2 YNNKEL (reference sequence). Trimming cost V 1 base and J 4 bases, with 5 bases left between them.

J is TRBJ2-7 and V is TRBV27; 7 bases fit TRBD1. The ends lost 2 bases at V and 4 bases at J; junction bases unmatched: 8. The CDR3 is 15 amino acids. Germline V gene sequence: CDR1 MNHEY, CDR2 SMNVEV (reference sequence). CDR3 amino acids: CASSLRGPGGYEQYF. CDR3 DNA: TGTGCCAGCAGTTTAAGGGGGCCTGGTGGGTACGAGCAGTACTTC.

The rearrangement joins TRBV29-1 to TRBJ2-1; D is possibly TRBD1 (6 bases). V lost 7 bases and J 6 bases, leaving 19 bases between the germline ends. The CDR3 is 14 residues long. Germline V lookup: CDR1 SQVTM, CDR2 ANQGSEA. CDR3 sequence: CSALWTAGSNEQFF. CDR3 sequence (DNA): TGCAGCGCCCTTTGGACAGCCGGTTCCAATGAGCAGTTCTTC.

The genes are TRBV6-5 and TRBJ2-7; a weak D match, TRBD1 (5 bases). The germline V gene has CDR1 MNHEY and CDR2 SVGAGI. Trimming left V 0 bases short and J 12 bases short, with 15 bases between. This CDR3 is 13 amino acids long. The CDR3, as DNA: TGTGCCAGCAGTTACTCCGGACATGAAGTGCCGTACTTC. This gives the protein CASSYSGHEVPYF.

This chain joins TRBV19 and TRBJ2-3; D gene ambiguous. Trimming shortened V by 7 bases and J by 2 bases, and 13 bases separated the two germline ends. The CDR3 sequence is 14 residues long. Germline CDR1 is LNHDA and CDR2 is SQIVND (reference sequence). CDR3 region: CASKYGAYTDTQYF. CDR3 nucleotides: TGTGCCAGTAAGTACGGAGCCTACACAGATACGCAGTATTTT.

V is TRBV5-6 and J is TRBJ2-7; D is possibly TRBD1 (6 bases). With 2 bases removed from V and 4 bases from J, the gap between germline ends came to 16 bases. The CDR3 covers 15 residues. Germline CDR1 SGHDT, CDR2 YYEEEE. The DNA for the CDR3 is TGTGCCAGCAGCTTACAGGGACACGGAGAATACGAGCAGTACTTC. Translated: CASSLQGHGEYEQYF.

J is TRBJ2-7 and V is TRBV4-1; 11 bases line up with TRBD2. V dropped 1 base and J dropped 2; count of bases not matched to a gene: 7. This CDR3 spans 17 amino acids. CDR1 and CDR2 from the germline V gene are MGHRA and YSYEKL. The DNA for the CDR3 is TGCGCCAGCAGCCAAGCTCTAGCGGGAGGCTCCCCCTACGAGCAGTACTTC. This gives the protein CASSQALAGGSPYEQYF.

The chain links TRBV4-3 to TRBJ2-7; 8 nucleotides agree with TRBD2. Per germline, CDR1 LGHNA and CDR2 YSLEER. V trimming: 3 bases; J trimming: 0 bases; junction bases outside the gene matches: 4. This CDR3 is built from 15 residues. The CDR3 region is CASSQLGTSSYEQYF. The DNA for the CDR3 is TGCGCCAGCAGCCAGCTGGGGACTAGCTCCTACGAGCAGTACTTC.

V gene TRBV27 combines with J gene TRBJ2-7; 10 bases align to TRBD2. This CDR3 region has 15 residues. J was trimmed by 2 bases and V by 6 bases; bases with no gene match: 7. Germline V CDR1 and CDR2: MNHEY, SMNVEV (reference sequence). CDR3: CASRTSGLATYEQYF. In nucleotides, the CDR3 is TGTGCCAGCAGAACCTCGGGACTAGCGACCTACGAGCAGTACTTC.

The chain uses TRBV5-6 and TRBJ1-2; unclear D gene. Germline CDR1 SGHDT, CDR2 YYEEEE. V was clipped by 2 bases and J by 0 bases, with 8 bases between them. This CDR3 comprises 14 residues. CDR3 region: CASSLARANYGYTF. As DNA, the CDR3 is TGTGCCAGCAGCTTAGCCCGAGCTAACTATGGCTACACCTTC.

The chain recombines TRBV11-3 with TRBJ2-7; 16 bases fit TRBD2. CDR1 SGHNT and CDR2 YENEEA come from the germline V gene. The CDR3 spans 14 residues. After removal of 4 bases from V and 8 bases from J, the junction contained 2 bases not matched to a gene. The CDR3 coding sequence is TGTGCCAGCAGCTCGGGACTAGCGGGGGGGCAGCAGTACTTC. It specifies CASSSGLAGGQQYF.

The genes are TRBV27 and TRBJ2-7; the D gene is possibly TRBD1 (5 bases). The germline V gene encodes CDR1 MNHEY and CDR2 SMNVEV (reference sequence). This CDR3 spans 12 amino acids. The ends were cut back, 8 bases at V and 3 bases at J, with 11 bases in the middle. The CDR3 nucleotides read TGTGCCAGCGGTCCAAGGGGCTACGAGCAGTACTTC. Encoded protein: CASGPRGYEQYF.

The chain links TRBV13 to TRBJ1-2, with TRBD1 as a possible D gene (6 bases). Germline V gene sequence: CDR1 PRHDT, CDR2 FYEKMQ (reference sequence). The CDR3 extends over 14 amino acids. The V gene lost 5 bases and the J gene lost 4 bases, with 14 bases spanning the gap. CDR3 protein: CASSARQVAYGYTF. In DNA, the CDR3 is TGTGCCAGCAGCGCTCGACAGGTGGCCTATGGCTACACCTTC.

This rearrangement joins TRBV2 to TRBJ2-7, with 7 bases fitting TRBD1. This CDR3 has 14 amino acids. Losses at the gene ends were 6 bases for V and 3 bases for J; bases not matched to a gene: 8. Germline CDR1 and CDR2: SNHLY and FYNNEI. CDR3 coding DNA: TGTGCCAGCAGGGTTGGGCCAGGGGGCTACGAGCAGTACTTC. Translated, it gives CASRVGPGGYEQYF.

The genes are TRBV2 and TRBJ2-1; D may be TRBD2 (5 bases). V was clipped by 2 bases and J by 2 bases, with 7 bases between them. The V gene's germline CDR1 is SNHLY and CDR2 FYNNEI. The CDR3 runs to 14 residues. Here the CDR3 reads CASSEYGAYNEQFF. The CDR3 DNA is TGTGCCAGCAGTGAATACGGGGCCTACAATGAGCAGTTCTTC.

The V and J genes are TRBV5-4 and TRBJ2-3, with D tentatively TRBD1 (5 bases). V lost 0 bases and J 4 bases, leaving 6 bases between the germline ends. Germline lookup yields CDR1 SGHNT and CDR2 YYREEE (reference sequence). The CDR3 has 13 residues. CDR3 sequence: CASSLAGPDTQYF. DNA of the CDR3: TGTGCCAGCAGCTTGGCAGGGCCAGATACGCAGTATTTT.

The chain has TRBV9 and TRBJ1-4; a possible D gene is TRBD1 (6 bases). The V end was cut by 0 bases, the J end by 5 bases, with 14 bases between. CDR3 length equals 16 residues. CDR1 is SGDLS, CDR2 YYNGEE, per germline. Here the CDR3 reads CASSVGQGYNNEKLFF. The DNA of the CDR3 is TGTGCCAGCAGCGTAGGCCAGGGGTACAACAATGAAAAACTGTTTTTT.

The rearrangement uses TRBV5-1 and TRBJ1-4; 7 bases fit TRBD1. The CDR3 covers 14 residues. Germline V gives CDR1 SGHRS, CDR2 YFSETQ. The ends lost 4 bases at V and 5 bases at J; junction bases unmatched: 5. This chain's CDR3 is CASSLGTENEKLFF. The CDR3, as DNA: TGCGCCAGCAGCCTCGGGACAGAGAATGAAAAACTGTTTTTT.

This clone came up once. This sequence joins TRBV27 and TRBJ2-1; 7 bases agree with TRBD1. Germline-derived CDR1 and CDR2 are MNHEY and SMNVEV (reference sequence). CDR3 size: 16 residues. The ends lost 1 base at V and 5 bases at J; junction bases unmatched: 8. CDR3 in amino acids: CASSLLMRGPDNEQFF. In DNA form, the CDR3 reads TGTGCCAGCAGTTTATTAATGAGGGGGCCCGACAATGAGCAGTTCTTC.

The chain uses TRBV11-3 and TRBJ2-3; D might be TRBD2 (5 bases). CDR1 and CDR2 (germline): SGHNT, YENEEA. This CDR3 is built from 16 residues. V was trimmed by 1 base and J by 1 base, leaving 12 bases between them. The CDR3 here is CASSLGTQFRTDTQYF. The CDR3 nucleotides read TGTGCCAGCAGCTTAGGGACTCAGTTTCGCACAGATACGCAGTATTTT.

The chain employs TRBV7-2 and TRBJ1-1; possibly TRBD1 for D (6 bases). V was cut by 5 bases and J by 0 bases, with 22 bases left in between. This CDR3 comprises 18 residues. Per germline, CDR1 SGHTA and CDR2 FQGNSA. CDR3 sequence: CASSPGRSGQQMNTEAFF. The CDR3 region has the DNA TGTGCCAGCAGCCCCGGGCGGTCAGGACAGCAAATGAACACTGAAGCTTTCTTT.